These T cell receptor beta chains were read from a single sample in a study of blood T cell repertoires in COVID-19. Repertoires were generated with immunoSEQ multiplex PCR, while TCRdb's copy carries only in-frame clones and drops some. Among about 8,800 clones listed, around four fifths were seen once. The sequenced sample was peripheral blood. These receptor sequences come from a human donor in a cohort sampled during active COVID-19. CDR3s include the opening cysteine and the closing phenylalanine or tryptophan. Each record gives: clone size, V gene, D gene, J gene, CDR3 DNA, CDR3 protein. The D gene is left open where the match is weak. A clone size is listed for some rows: how often the clone was seen (once, few, many), or a class if it is expanded.

.	TRBV18	.	TRBJ2-5	TGTGCCAGCTCACAACTTTCCATGGCGGCCGGGACCCAGTACTTC	CASSQLSMAAGTQYF
.	TRBV3-1/TRBV3-2	.	TRBJ2-2	TGTGCCAGCAGCCAGGCTAGGCGGGACACCGGGGAGCTGTTTTTT	CASSQARRDTGELFF
.	TRBV3-1/TRBV3-2	TRBD1	TRBJ1-3	TGTGCCAGCAGCCAAGGGGACAGCAGAGAAGCGTCTGGAAACACCATATATTTT	CASSQGDSREASGNTIYF
few	TRBV5-6	TRBD2	TRBJ2-2	TGTGCCAGCAGCTTGGCGGTAGCGGGGGCCAACACCGGGGAGCTGTTTTTT	CASSLAVAGANTGELFF
.	TRBV5-1	.	TRBJ2-1	TGCGCCAGCAGCTTGGCTAGCGACGGGCGGAAGCAGTTCTTC	CASSLASDGRKQFF
.	TRBV7-9	TRBD2	TRBJ2-5	TGTGCCAGCAGCCCGCAGAGGATGGGCGGGGGGCGAAGATATGAGACCCAGTACTTC	CASSPQRMGGGRRYETQYF
.	TRBV30	TRBD1	TRBJ2-7	TGTGCCTGGACCGCTGGTGACAGGGATGCCTACGAGCAGTACTTC	CAWTAGDRDAYEQYF
.	TRBV6-2/TRBV6-3	.	TRBJ2-3	TGTGCCAGCAGTCCCCCTAGCACAGATACGCAGTATTTT	CASSPPSTDTQYF
.	TRBV4-1	TRBD1	TRBJ2-2	TGCGCCAGCAGCCAAGGTCAGGGGGCCGGGGAGCTGTTTTTT	CASSQGQGAGELFF
medium-sized	TRBV7-2	TRBD1	TRBJ1-4	TGTGCCAGCAGCCCGGGACAGGGGGCTAATGAAAAACTGTTTTTT	CASSPGQGANEKLFF
.	TRBV9	.	TRBJ1-5	TGTGCCAGCAGCCCTGGAGCAGATAATCAGCCCCAGCATTTT	CASSPGADNQPQHF
.	TRBV7-9	TRBD1	TRBJ2-3	TGTGCCAGCAGCCCGACAGGGGGTGGGAAAACAGATACGCAGTATTTT	CASSPTGGGKTDTQYF
.	TRBV11-2	TRBD1	TRBJ1-3	TGTGCCAGCAGCTTTAGGACAGGGGATTTACGCTCTGGAAACACCATATATTTT	CASSFRTGDLRSGNTIYF
.	TRBV7-2	TRBD1	TRBJ1-5	TGTGCCAGCAGCTCCAGGACAGGGCTGTACAATCAGCCCCAGCATTTT	CASSSRTGLYNQPQHF
.	TRBV9	TRBD1	TRBJ2-2	TGTGCCAGCAGCCTGAATGTCCAGGGGGCAACCGGGGAGCTGTTTTTT	CASSLNVQGATGELFF
.	TRBV30	.	TRBJ1-5	TGTGCCTGGAGTGATAGGCCAGGGATCTCCAATCAGCCCCAGCATTTT	CAWSDRPGISNQPQHF
.	TRBV29-1	.	TRBJ1-2	TGCAGCGCCACTACCGGACAGAACTATGGCTACACCTTC	CSATTGQNYGYTF
.	TRBV4-1	TRBD1	TRBJ2-5	TGCGCCAGCAGCCAACAGGTCGGGACAGGGGGCGCGACCCAGTACTTC	CASSQQVGTGGATQYF
.	TRBV12-3/TRBV12-4	TRBD1	TRBJ2-5	TGTGCCAGCAGTTTGAACAGGGGGGAGACCCAGTACTTC	CASSLNRGETQYF
.	TRBV29-1	.	TRBJ1-5	TGCAGCGTTGGAGATCAGCCCCAGCATTTT	CSVGDQPQHF
.	TRBV6-2/TRBV6-3	.	TRBJ2-7	TGTGCCAGCAGTCGTCTTAGCCGGGAAAATGGGAAGCAGTACTTC	CASSRLSRENGKQYF
.	TRBV18	TRBD1	TRBJ2-7	TGTGCCAGCTCACCACCGACAGGGGTCGAGCAGTACTTC	CASSPPTGVEQYF
.	TRBV9	TRBD1	TRBJ2-3	TGTGCCAGCAGCGATCCCATTACAGGGGTTGACACAGATACGCAGTATTTT	CASSDPITGVDTDTQYF
few	TRBV6-4	TRBD2	TRBJ2-3	TGTGCCAGCAGTGACACCTGGACTAGCGGGGTCACAGATACGCAGTATTTT	CASSDTWTSGVTDTQYF
.	TRBV24-1	.	TRBJ2-5	TGTGCCACCAGTGGTCTAGCGAAGACCCAGTACTTC	CATSGLAKTQYF
few	TRBV7-2	TRBD2	TRBJ2-1	TGTGCCAGCAGCTTATCGGGGGGTCGATGGGACGAGCAGTTCTTC	CASSLSGGRWDEQFF